The 28 T cell receptor beta chains below come from one sample, sequenced in a study of blood T cells in healthy people across ages. Sample-barcoded 5' priming and a J-beta primer mix drove a second PCR of 7 to 11 cycles. TCRdb re-called the 5' RACE reads through MiXCR, storing one row per CDR3 protein. The profile shows 790,000 or so distinct CDR3 sequences, roughly 46% of them singletons. Sequenced input: blood. These receptor sequences come from a man aged 80 or over in good health.

As for this clonotype: Given a much more abundant clone one base away, this may be a read error. The V gene is TRBV20-1, the J gene TRBJ2-1; 9 bases map to TRBD2. The CDR3 runs to 15 residues. CDR1 and CDR2 from the germline V gene are DFQATT and SNEGSKA (reference sequence). CDR3 amino acids: CSTSGGAGGRNEQFF. The CDR3 coding sequence is TGCAGTACTAGTGGGGGAGCGGGAGGAAGGAATGAGCAGTTCTTC.

In its sample, this clonotype was seen a few times. The chain combines TRBV5-8 with TRBJ1-4, with 7 positions matching TRBD1. Germline trimming cut 0 bases from V and 7 bases from J; bases unmatched to any gene: 9. CDR3 length: 16 amino acids. CDR1 SGHTS and CDR2 YDEGEE come from the germline V gene. The CDR3 reads CASSLVNRGSGEKLFF. CDR3 bases: TGTGCCAGCAGCTTGGTCAACAGGGGCAGCGGTGAAAAACTGTTTTTT.

Notes on this clonotype: One end of the junction does not line up with germline, which may come from a read error. The chain recombines TRBV12-3 or TRBV12-4 with TRBJ1-6; 7 nucleotides agree with TRBD1. The CDR3 consists of 14 residues. CDR3 loop: CASSLTGDGAPPHF. The CDR3 bases are TGTGCCAGCAGCCTCACAGGGGATGGGGCACCCCCCCACTTT.

A note on this clonotype: A much bigger clone sits one base away, suggesting this may be a read error. The CDR3 sequence: CASSRFNETGYTF. In DNA, the CDR3 is TGTGCCAGCAGCAGATTTAATGAGACTGGCTACACCTTC. The chain combines TRBV7-2 with TRBJ1-2, with unresolved D. CDR3 size: 13 residues. V lost 5 bases to trimming and J lost 7 bases, with 14 bases between them. CDR1 is SGHTA and CDR2 is FQGNSA in the germline V gene. Combining the CDR3 with reference TRBV7-2 and TRBJ1-2 gives the whole variable domain GAGVSQSPSNKVTEKGKDVELRCDPISGHTALYWYRQSLGQGLEFLIYFQGNSAPDKSGLPSDRFSAERTGGSVSTLTIQRTQQEDSAVYLCASSRFNETGYTFGSGTRLTVV.

Of note for this clonotype: A clone one base away is much larger, so this may be a read error. The chain is built from TRBV7-2 and TRBJ2-1; 11 positions match TRBD2. Germline CDR1 is SGHTA and CDR2 is FQGNSA. The CDR3 sequence is 15 residues long. This chain's CDR3 is CAGSPPGTSGGEQFF. CDR3 in DNA: TGTGCCGGCAGCCCGCCCGGGACTAGCGGTGGTGAGCAGTTCTTC.

The J gene is TRBJ1-4, the V gene TRBV12-3 or TRBV12-4; D possibly corresponds to TRBD1 (6 bases). This CDR3 has 15 residues. V was shortened by 6 bases and J by 0 bases, with 11 bases between the two germline ends. The CDR3 is CASSQGSATNEKLFF. In DNA, the CDR3 is TGTGCCAGCAGCCAGGGGTCGGCAACTAATGAAAAACTGTTTTTT.

The sample holds one count of this clonotype. The rearrangement joins TRBV20-1 to TRBJ1-1; D not resolved. The germline V gene has CDR1 DFQATT and CDR2 SNEGSKA (reference sequence). V shed 6 bases and J shed 1 base, with 15 bases lying between them. The CDR3 is 14 amino acids. Here the CDR3 reads CSAPPGGRNTEAFF. The CDR3 coding sequence is TGCAGTGCCCCGCCGGGAGGGAGGAACACTGAAGCTTTCTTT.

V usage is TRBV7-2 and J usage is TRBJ2-1; tentatively, D is TRBD1 or TRBD2 (6 bases each). This CDR3 is built from 14 residues. Trimming pared 1 base from V and 9 bases from J, leaving 13 bases between. Germline-derived CDR1 and CDR2 are SGHTA and FQGNSA. CDR3 in DNA: TGTGCCAGCAGCTTAGTCGAGGGGGGCACTGAGCAGTTCTTC. Translated, it gives CASSLVEGGTEQFF.

This clonotype was seen more than once but under ten times. The chain carries TRBV5-1 and TRBJ2-5; 7 bases map to TRBD1. V gave up 4 bases and J gave up 2 bases; unmatched junction bases: 2. The CDR3 runs 13 residues. Germline V gene data show CDR1 as SGHRS and CDR2 as YFSETQ. CDR3 protein: CASSGGQQETQYF. DNA of the CDR3: TGCGCCAGCAGCGGGGGACAGCAAGAGACCCAGTACTTC.

This clonotype has a handful of counts. J is TRBJ2-2 and V is TRBV12-3 or TRBV12-4; 8 bases are shared with TRBD2. V shed 2 bases, J shed 2 bases, and the junction held 4 bases outside the gene matches. The CDR3 runs to 16 residues. DNA for the CDR3: TGTGCCAGCAGTTTAAAACTAGCGGTTAACACCGGGGAGCTGTTTTTT. It yields the protein CASSLKLAVNTGELFF.

This sequence joins TRBV29-1 and TRBJ2-5, with 7 bases identical to TRBD1. The ends lost 3 bases at V and 5 bases at J; junction bases unmatched: 3. Germline V CDR1 and CDR2: SQVTM, ANQGSEA. This CDR3 has 12 amino acids. The CDR3 sequence: CSVESRGETQYF. DNA for the CDR3: TGCAGCGTTGAGTCCAGGGGGGAGACCCAGTACTTC.

This clonotype was picked up a small number of times. This sequence joins TRBV20-1 and TRBJ2-1, with 11 bases fitting TRBD2. The CDR3 loop spans 14 amino acids. The germline V gene encodes CDR1 DFQATT and CDR2 SNEGSKA (reference sequence). The J segment lost 6 bases and the V segment lost 7 bases, leaving 8 bases of the junction unmatched. The chain's CDR3 is CSVSLAGVFNEQFF. The CDR3 coding sequence is TGCAGTGTCTCACTAGCGGGAGTATTCAATGAGCAGTTCTTC.

The chain is built from TRBV19 and TRBJ2-3, with unresolved D. This CDR3 region has 14 residues. V lost 3 bases and J lost 3, with 10 bases in between. Germline values: CDR1 LNHDA, CDR2 SQIVND (reference sequence). The DNA for the CDR3 is TGTGCCAGTAGTATGACCTCCTTAACAGATACGCAGTATTTT. The encoded protein is CASSMTSLTDTQYF.

In its sample, this clonotype was seen a few times. The chain is built from TRBV28 and TRBJ2-4; 7 bases align to TRBD2. The end of the DNA is better explained by TRBJ2-5, so the J call may be wrong. The CDR3 is made up of 14 amino acids. The V gene's germline CDR1 is MDHEN and CDR2 SYDVKM. CDR3 nucleotide sequence: TGTGCCAGCAGTGTGGGCGGGAGTATGGAGACCCAGTACTTC. This encodes CASSVGGSMETQYF.

In the case of this clonotype: Its ends do not fully match the called genes, so a read error is possible. V usage is TRBV5-1 and J usage is TRBJ2-1; 10 bases are a match to TRBD2. The CDR3 has 16 residues. Germline lookup yields CDR1 SGHRS and CDR2 YFSETQ. The CDR3 protein is CASSLASSGSYNEQFF. The CDR3 bases are TGCGCTAGCAGCTTGGCTTCTAGCGGGAGTTACAATGAGCAGTTCTTC.

This clonotype was detected a few times. A read error is possible here, since a much larger clone lies one base away. The chain links TRBV4-2 to TRBJ2-1; TRBD1 matches at 8 bases. The last part of the DNA fits TRBJ2-7 better; the J call may be wrong. The CDR3 loop spans 15 amino acids. Germline V lookup: CDR1 LGHNA, CDR2 YNFKEQ. The DNA of the CDR3 is TGTGCCAGCAGCTGCGGGGCAGGGGGCGGCGATGAGCAGTACTTC. Its protein product is CASSCGAGGGDEQYF.

The chain recombines TRBV30 with TRBJ2-7, with 7 bases that match TRBD2. The CDR3 contains 13 residues. V lost 5 bases and J lost 2; bases outside the gene matches: 6. Germline lookup yields CDR1 GTSNPN and CDR2 SVGIG (reference sequence). CDR3 sequence (DNA): TGTGCCTGGGGGGCGGGGGTCACCTACGAGCAGTACTTC. Its protein product is CAWGAGVTYEQYF.

The V call is TRBV5-1, the J call TRBJ2-4, with a possible D match to TRBD1 (6 bases). Germline assignment: CDR1 SGHRS and CDR2 YFSETQ. This CDR3 has 15 amino acids. Trimming stripped 4 bases from V and 3 bases from J, with 14 bases between. The DNA of the CDR3 is TGCGCCAGCAGCGTCAGGGGCGGCCTCAAAAACATTCAGTACTTC. Amino acid sequence: CASSVRGGLKNIQYF.

This clonotype has more than one count but fewer than ten. The genes are TRBV12-3 or TRBV12-4 and TRBJ2-1, with 9 bases fitting TRBD2. This CDR3 has 15 amino acids. V shed 1 base, J shed 9 bases, and the junction held 7 bases outside the gene matches. The CDR3 DNA is TGTGCCAGCAGTTTAGTGGGCGGGAGGGCCTTTGAGCAGTTCTTC. This codes for CASSLVGGRAFEQFF.

This clonotype was seen a few times. The chain uses TRBV5-1 and TRBJ2-3, with 10 nucleotides matching TRBD2. The CDR3 has 19 amino acids. The V gene's germline CDR1 is SGHRS and CDR2 YFSETQ. J lost 1 base, V lost 2 bases, and 13 bases had no gene match. As DNA, the CDR3 is TGCGCCAGCAGCTTAAGAAAAGCGGGAGGGCCAGTACGCACAGATACGCAGTATTTT. It codes for CASSLRKAGGPVRTDTQYF.

The sample holds a few counts of this clonotype. The chain recombines TRBV9 with TRBJ2-7; D possibly uses TRBD1 or TRBD2 (5 bases each). V lost 4 bases, J lost 3 bases, and 14 bases lay in between. Germline lookup yields CDR1 SGDLS and CDR2 YYNGEE. The CDR3 spans 14 residues. The CDR3 spells CASSQGPGGYEQYF. Written as DNA, the CDR3 is TGTGCCAGCAGCCAGGGACCAGGTGGCTACGAGCAGTACTTC.

The genes are TRBV20-1 and TRBJ2-7, with 7 positions matching TRBD1. There are 14 residues in the CDR3. The junction had 11 bases not matched to a gene; V was cut back by 0 bases and J by 9 bases. Per the germline V gene, CDR1 is DFQATT and CDR2 is SNEGSKA (reference sequence). For the CDR3, the DNA is TGCAGTGCTAGAGATATAGGCAGGGGGTCGGGGCAGTACTTC. This sequence encodes CSARDIGRGSGQYF.

This clonotype appeared a few times. This sequence joins TRBV5-1 and TRBJ2-3; maybe TRBD1 (6 bases). CDR1 is SGHRS, CDR2 YFSETQ, per germline. This CDR3 comprises 16 residues. The V end lost 0 bases, the J end lost 2 bases, and 13 bases lay between the germline ends. The CDR3 loop is CASSLGRDTSTDTQYF. The CDR3, as DNA: TGCGCCAGCAGCTTGGGCCGGGACACCTCCACAGATACGCAGTATTTT.

This clonotype has at least ten counts. V is TRBV10-3 and J is TRBJ2-1, with 7 nucleotides matching TRBD1. Germline CDR1 ENHRY, CDR2 SYGVKD. J lost 7 bases, V lost 8 bases, and 11 bases had no gene match. This CDR3 is built from 14 residues. The CDR3 DNA reads as TGTGCCATCTCGAGCAGGGGGAGTATGAATGAGCAGTTCTTC. Its translation is CAISSRGSMNEQFF.

This clonotype was seen at least ten times. The chain links TRBV27 to TRBJ2-6, with D possibly matching TRBD1 (5 bases). Germline V CDR1 and CDR2: MNHEY, SMNVEV (reference sequence). Trimming stripped 5 bases from V and 2 bases from J, with 7 bases between. The CDR3 contains 14 residues. CDR3: CASSTRAGANVLTF. The CDR3 DNA follows: TGTGCCAGCAGTACCAGGGCTGGGGCCAACGTCCTGACTTTC. Combining the CDR3 with reference TRBV27 and TRBJ2-6 gives the whole variable domain EAQVTQNPRYLITVTGKKLTVTCSQNMNHEYMSWYRQDPGLGLRQIYYSMNVEVTDKGDVPEGYKVSRKEKRNFPLILESPSPNQTSLYFCASSTRAGANVLTFGAGSRLTVL.

The rearrangement links TRBV21-1 to TRBJ2-7; the table names TRBD1, a call not compared with the DNA. TRBV21-1 is described as a pseudogene. The CDR3 consists of 16 residues. CDR3 region: CASSKEVGASLYEQYF. The CDR3 DNA is TGCGCCAGCAGCAAAGAGGTTGGGGCCAGCCTCTACGAGCAGTACTTC.

The chain carries TRBV7-2 and TRBJ2-1; tentative D call: TRBD2 (6 bases). Germline V gives CDR1 SGHTA, CDR2 FQGNSA. This CDR3 contains 15 residues. V was shortened by 5 bases and J by 4 bases, with 15 bases between the two germline ends. CDR3 residues: CASSSQAGAYNEQFF. In DNA, the CDR3 is TGTGCCAGCAGCAGCCAAGCGGGCGCGTACAATGAGCAGTTCTTC.

Remarks on this clonotype: Sequence at one end of the junction differs from germline and may be a read error. The V and J genes are TRBV15 and TRBJ1-5; TRBD1 might be the D (5 bases). The CDR3 contains 16 residues. The germline CDR1 and CDR2 sequences are LNHNV and YYDKDF (reference sequence). Here the CDR3 reads CATSRDNRRGNQLQHF. The CDR3 nucleotides read TGTGCCACCAGCAGAGATAACAGGCGGGGCAATCAGCTCCAGCATTTT.